This T cell receptor beta chain was identified during a study of T cells after yellow fever vaccination. Study in general: SMART-Seq v4 Ultra Low Input prepared libraries from low-cell fractions.

V was cut by 4 bases and J by 3 bases, with 11 bases left in between. CDR1 SGHRS and CDR2 YFSETQ come from the germline V gene. This CDR3 spans 14 amino acids. MiXCR, run by TCRdb on the 5' RACE reads, gives a single entry per CDR3 protein. The sample records 140,000 to 150,000 distinct CDR3 sequences, 6.6% being singletons. This clonotype was recorded at least ten times. The chain has TRBV5-1 and TRBJ1-5; weak D call: TRBD1 (5 bases). This material consisted of CD4+ T cells sorted from PBMCs, taken 10 days after the yellow fever booster vaccination. This TCR derives from a man aged 25-40 years who received the YFV17D yellow fever vaccine. CDR3 region: CASSISDINQPQHF. The CDR3 coding sequence is TGCGCCAGCAGCATCTCGGACATCAATCAGCCCCAGCATTTT.